This entry concerns a single T cell receptor (beta chain). Its antigen has not been determined. Qualities for individual bases were not recorded, and no much larger clone is one base off. This sample was taken from a study of shared clonotypes between healthy human individuals (TCRdb year 2020). Some background on the complete study: The cohort included three men and two women between 18 and 49 years of age. For each donor, CD4 naive and CD4 memory were each given three plates, CD8 naive was given two plates, and CD8 memory was given one plate. The study deeply sequenced blood TCR repertoires of about 5 healthy adults to estimate repertoire size and the extent of clonotype sharing between individuals. Libraries were prepared and TCR repertoires were sequenced by different laboratories using diverse techniques, in order to increase sequencing depth and limit assay-specific biases. Each donor's leukapheresis produced roughly between about 0.9 and 9.5 billion PBMCs. The investigation overall reported the following: Larger estimated clonotype richness was generally found for naive subsets than for memory subsets. Even with the large sequencing depth, rarefaction of the sorted-subset datasets indicated that sequencing was incomplete. The genetic and exposure-history diversity represented was limited by the small number of donors. Based on pairwise subsampling, the degree of clonotype sharing among donors was expected to be affected by sequencing depth. Higher generation probabilities were observed for clonotypes shared by all four sorted-subset donors than for non-shared clonotypes. Sampling was restricted to blood, and TCR repertoires in tissue are likely to differ from TCR repertoires in blood. When a handful of donors were compared, the shared fraction of clonotypes was approximately 5% for naive CD4, 3.5% to 4% for naive CD8, 2.3% for memory CD4, and 0.35% to 0.5% for memory CD8.

Using the deep immunoSEQ assay, multiplex PCR amplified TCR CDR3 regions from genomic DNA. Extracted genomic DNA from each cell subset was spread evenly across all wells of several immunoSEQ 96-well plates, with each plate serving as a replicate. Each replicate PCR for sorted subsets received around 200 ng genomic DNA, equal to 30,000 or so T cell genomes. Purified libraries were measured with a Qubit 3.0 fluorometer, size-checked on a Bioanalyzer 2100, and measured again with the KAPA Library Quantification kit. Every immunoSEQ 96-well plate was sequenced on a separate single-read 150-cycle Illumina NextSeq 550 flow cell. As for the authors' bioinformatics: Because only junctional sequences without quality scores were contained in the immunoSEQ output, filtering matching that applied to full-length reads could not be performed. Sequences were annotated with PyIR, a Python wrapper for IgBLAST v1.9, and V/J genes and CDR3 were assigned using IMGT germline references. Reads were removed for weak V/J assignments (E-value above 1e-6), missing CDR3, stop codons, out-of-frame junctions, or ambiguous translated residues. V3J clonotypes were defined by identical inferred V gene, J gene, and CDR3 amino acid sequence. To compute the percentage overlap between repertoires, the number of shared unique clonotypes was divided by the size of the smaller repertoire. RTK rarefaction, the Chao1 estimator, and Recon v2.1 estimates of unobserved clonotypes were used to assess repertoire richness. Generation probabilities were computed with OLGA for all TCRbeta clonotypes obtained by the gDNA method from several donors. TCRdb re-hosts the immuneACCESS table, in-frame sequences only. Its copies lack some clones; in the studies checked, an unresolved V gene accounts for under half of them, and the cause for the rest is not known. The DNA gave D and trimming, while V, J and clone size come from that table. The sample table holds 2,500,000 or so clones, of which just under 95% were seen once. The ten biggest clones cover approximately 0.4% of the sample.

The donors were healthy, HIV-negative adults with no recently reported acute infections or vaccinations. Only Caucasian adults living in Nashville, Tennessee, USA were represented among the donors. CD4+ T cells were enriched by magnetic negative selection; naive cells were then positively selected on CD45RA, and the negative fraction formed the memory subset. Blood was obtained by leukapheresis, after which PBMCs were separated by Ficoll-Histopaque density gradient centrifugation and cryopreserved in liquid nitrogen vapor phase. Analytical flow cytometry was used to check the purity and quantity of every magnetically sorted T cell population. Genomic DNA was isolated from every sorted fraction and measured by UV absorbance on a Nanodrop 2000c. From cysteine to phenylalanine, the CDR3 is 14 amino acids long. Kept here is only the CDR3 DNA, which spans 42 bases and is read in frame from base 1. Trimming removed 1 base from V and 6 bases from J; the gene matches leave 6 bases unexplained. From the germline V gene (reference sequence), CDR1 is GTSNPN and CDR2 is SVGIG.

Recombination linked TRBV30 to TRBJ2-1; 7 central bases correspond to TRBD2. Source material: naive CD4+ T cells from PBMCs. This specimen's cell subset or site label, per the study, means: CD45RA+ positively selected. This TCR was sampled from a man younger than 30 in good health. Some clones in this sample may be carry-over from other donors' samples. The CDR3 sequence is CAWSARTRSNEQFF. The DNA sequence is given as TGTGCCTGGAGTGCTAGGACTAGGTCCAATGAGCAGTTCTTC.